A single sample is the source of the 6 T cell receptor beta chains below, sequenced in a study of human T cells and chemical hapten exposure (dated by TCRdb to the early 2020s). Receptor amplification or capture employed RACE. The sample was run on a NextSeq 500. TCRdb reanalyzed the raw reads on its own, using fastp at Q25 for trimming and MiXCR for clone calling, and kept in-frame beta chains. Every entry covers one CDR3 protein and lists the most common genes and DNA from its rows. This sample is represented by approximately 400,000 distinct CDR3 sequences; about 4.4% of them were singletons. Clones ranked in the top ten supply about 2.2% of the sample. The time point label of this sample denotes: patch test 1, 2 weeks after DPC sensitization. Per the publication, the treatment or condition label means: therapeutic diphenylcyclopropenone sensitization with weekly scalp DPC. Specimen: whole blood, collected in connection with sensitization to the hapten diphenylcyclopropenone (DPC). These receptors originate from a woman aged 50 to 60 with alopecia areata. Some clones in this sample may be carry-over from other donors' samples.

Many counts were recorded for this clonotype. The chain has TRBV7-8 and TRBJ1-1; 7 bases map to TRBD1. The CDR3 is 16 amino acids. Germline V CDR1 and CDR2: SGHVS, FQNEAQ. V was pared by 3 bases and J by 1 base, with 8 bases of the junction left unmatched. Here the CDR3 DNA reads TGTGCCAGCAGCTTTATGATGGGGACAGCGAACACTGAAGCTTTCTTT. Translating gives CASSFMMGTANTEAFF. The variable domain in full, completed from reference TRBV7-8 and TRBJ1-1, reads GAGVSQSPRYKVAKRGQDVALRCDPISGHVSLFWYQQALGQGPEFLTYFQNEAQLDKSGLPSDRFFAERPEGSVSTLKIQRTQQEDSAVYLCASSFMMGTANTEAFFGQGTRLTVV.

This clonotype appeared many times. The genes are TRBV7-6 and TRBJ2-3; 7 nucleotides align to TRBD1. V shed 1 base, J shed 6 bases, and the junction held 4 bases outside the gene matches. The CDR3 is made up of 14 amino acids. Germline V CDR1 and CDR2: SGHVS, FNYEAQ. The DNA of the CDR3 is TGTGCCAGCAGCTTAGGAGGGGGCAAGGATACGCAGTATTTT. Amino acids: CASSLGGGKDTQYF.

Ten or more counts support this clonotype. V usage is TRBV10-3 and J usage is TRBJ2-7; 7 bases agree with TRBD1. Trimming cost V 2 bases and J 3 bases; bases outside gene matches: 4. Germline V lookup: CDR1 ENHRY, CDR2 SYGVKD. The CDR3 has 14 amino acids. CDR3: CAISEGTDLYEQYF. In nucleotides, the CDR3 is TGTGCCATCAGTGAGGGGACAGACCTCTACGAGCAGTACTTC.

In this sample, this clonotype turned up many times. The gene calls are TRBV2 and TRBJ2-5, with TRBD2 matching 9 bases. The CDR3 has 15 residues. Germline V gene data show CDR1 as SNHLY and CDR2 as FYNNEI. Losses at the gene ends were 7 bases for V and 6 bases for J; bases not matched to a gene: 12. The CDR3 protein is CASTDALAGAQTQYF. DNA of the CDR3: TGTGCCAGCACCGACGCTTTAGCGGGGGCACAGACCCAGTACTTC.

V usage is TRBV4-1 and J usage is TRBJ2-7; no clear D gene. Germline lookup yields CDR1 MGHRA and CDR2 YSYEKL. CDR3 length equals 13 residues. V lost 1 base to trimming and J lost 4 bases, with 8 bases between them. The CDR3 region has the DNA TGCGCCAGCAGCCAAGTCGCAGAGTACGAGCAGTACTTC. It yields the protein CASSQVAEYEQYF.

This chain joins TRBV3-1 and TRBJ2-2; 7 nucleotides align to TRBD1. V shed 3 bases, J shed 0 bases, and the junction held 4 bases outside the gene matches. The CDR3 has 16 amino acids. Per the germline V gene, CDR1 is LGHDT and CDR2 is YNNKEL (reference sequence). CDR3 protein: CASSQTGSANTGELFF. In DNA form, the CDR3 reads TGTGCCAGCAGCCAGACAGGGAGTGCGAACACCGGGGAGCTGTTTTTT.